The 7 T cell receptor beta chains given below trace back to one sample, sequenced in a study of response to subunit inactivated influenza vaccine. TCRdb re-derived calls from the RT-PCR reads in MiXCR, one entry per CDR3 protein. The sample has under 950,000 distinct CDR3 sequences, about 20% seen once. Sequenced material: PBMCs from blood, taken roughly 5 days after vaccination. These receptors all stem from a man in his forties or fifties who received an inactivated influenza vaccine.

The chain recombines TRBV30 with TRBJ2-1, with no clear D. The CDR3 is 13 residues long. CDR1 GTSNPN and CDR2 SVGIG come from the germline V gene (reference sequence). V was shortened by 4 bases and J by 4 bases, with 11 bases between the two germline ends. CDR3: CAWTETNYNEQFF. The CDR3 DNA reads TGTGCCTGGACTGAAACCAATTACAATGAGCAGTTCTTC.

This clonotype was recorded only once. This chain links TRBV19 with TRBJ2-7, with 11 bases that match TRBD2. CDR3 size: 13 residues. Germline trimming cut 8 bases from V and 3 bases from J; bases unmatched to any gene: 3. Germline CDR1 reads LNHDA; CDR2 reads SQIVND (reference sequence). CDR3 nucleotides: TGTGCCAGTGGGACTAGCGGTCTCTACGAGCAGTACTTC. Translating gives CASGTSGLYEQYF.

The chain joins TRBV4-3 to TRBJ1-5, with TRBD1 identical over 8 bases. The J segment lost 7 bases and the V segment lost 4 bases, leaving 6 bases of the junction unmatched. The CDR3 is 14 residues long. Per germline, CDR1 LGHNA and CDR2 YSLEER. The DNA of the CDR3 is TGCGCCAGCAGCCGGGGACAGGAATACCAGCCCCAGCATTTT. This gives the protein CASSRGQEYQPQHF.

The chain recombines TRBV12-3 or TRBV12-4 with TRBJ1-1, with D perhaps matching TRBD1 (5 bases). The V and J ends lost 6 bases and 3 bases respectively, with 14 bases between them. The CDR3 runs 14 residues. The CDR3: CASSRSGGDTEAFF. Here the CDR3 DNA reads TGTGCCAGCAGCCGGTCTGGGGGGGACACTGAAGCTTTCTTT.

As concerns this clonotype: One base away lies a much larger clone, so this may be a sequencing read error. The genes are TRBV3-1 and TRBJ2-7; D remains unclear. There are 11 residues in the CDR3. CDR1 and CDR2 from the germline V gene are LGHDT and YNNKEL (reference sequence). Trimming cost V 5 bases and J 5 bases, with 7 bases left between them. The CDR3 bases are TGTGCCAGCAGCGTGGGGAACGAGCAGTACTTC. This gives the protein CASSVGNEQYF.

J is TRBJ2-6 and V is TRBV20-1; tentative D call: TRBD2 (5 bases). V lost 6 bases, J lost 0 bases, and 15 bases lay in between. Germline V CDR1 and CDR2: DFQATT, SNEGSKA (reference sequence). CDR3 length: 16 residues. The DNA of the CDR3 is TGCAGTGCCAAAGGGTCAGGACTCTCTGGGGCCAACGTCCTGACTTTC. This codes for CSAKGSGLSGANVLTF.

The V gene is TRBV7-6, the J gene TRBJ2-1, with 9 bases lining up with TRBD2. The ends lost 3 bases at V and 7 bases at J; junction bases unmatched: 7. CDR1 is SGHVS, CDR2 FNYEAQ, per germline. The CDR3 is made up of 15 amino acids. CDR3 protein: CASSFWREGQNEQFF. In DNA form, the CDR3 reads TGTGCCAGCAGCTTTTGGCGGGAGGGCCAGAATGAGCAGTTCTTC.